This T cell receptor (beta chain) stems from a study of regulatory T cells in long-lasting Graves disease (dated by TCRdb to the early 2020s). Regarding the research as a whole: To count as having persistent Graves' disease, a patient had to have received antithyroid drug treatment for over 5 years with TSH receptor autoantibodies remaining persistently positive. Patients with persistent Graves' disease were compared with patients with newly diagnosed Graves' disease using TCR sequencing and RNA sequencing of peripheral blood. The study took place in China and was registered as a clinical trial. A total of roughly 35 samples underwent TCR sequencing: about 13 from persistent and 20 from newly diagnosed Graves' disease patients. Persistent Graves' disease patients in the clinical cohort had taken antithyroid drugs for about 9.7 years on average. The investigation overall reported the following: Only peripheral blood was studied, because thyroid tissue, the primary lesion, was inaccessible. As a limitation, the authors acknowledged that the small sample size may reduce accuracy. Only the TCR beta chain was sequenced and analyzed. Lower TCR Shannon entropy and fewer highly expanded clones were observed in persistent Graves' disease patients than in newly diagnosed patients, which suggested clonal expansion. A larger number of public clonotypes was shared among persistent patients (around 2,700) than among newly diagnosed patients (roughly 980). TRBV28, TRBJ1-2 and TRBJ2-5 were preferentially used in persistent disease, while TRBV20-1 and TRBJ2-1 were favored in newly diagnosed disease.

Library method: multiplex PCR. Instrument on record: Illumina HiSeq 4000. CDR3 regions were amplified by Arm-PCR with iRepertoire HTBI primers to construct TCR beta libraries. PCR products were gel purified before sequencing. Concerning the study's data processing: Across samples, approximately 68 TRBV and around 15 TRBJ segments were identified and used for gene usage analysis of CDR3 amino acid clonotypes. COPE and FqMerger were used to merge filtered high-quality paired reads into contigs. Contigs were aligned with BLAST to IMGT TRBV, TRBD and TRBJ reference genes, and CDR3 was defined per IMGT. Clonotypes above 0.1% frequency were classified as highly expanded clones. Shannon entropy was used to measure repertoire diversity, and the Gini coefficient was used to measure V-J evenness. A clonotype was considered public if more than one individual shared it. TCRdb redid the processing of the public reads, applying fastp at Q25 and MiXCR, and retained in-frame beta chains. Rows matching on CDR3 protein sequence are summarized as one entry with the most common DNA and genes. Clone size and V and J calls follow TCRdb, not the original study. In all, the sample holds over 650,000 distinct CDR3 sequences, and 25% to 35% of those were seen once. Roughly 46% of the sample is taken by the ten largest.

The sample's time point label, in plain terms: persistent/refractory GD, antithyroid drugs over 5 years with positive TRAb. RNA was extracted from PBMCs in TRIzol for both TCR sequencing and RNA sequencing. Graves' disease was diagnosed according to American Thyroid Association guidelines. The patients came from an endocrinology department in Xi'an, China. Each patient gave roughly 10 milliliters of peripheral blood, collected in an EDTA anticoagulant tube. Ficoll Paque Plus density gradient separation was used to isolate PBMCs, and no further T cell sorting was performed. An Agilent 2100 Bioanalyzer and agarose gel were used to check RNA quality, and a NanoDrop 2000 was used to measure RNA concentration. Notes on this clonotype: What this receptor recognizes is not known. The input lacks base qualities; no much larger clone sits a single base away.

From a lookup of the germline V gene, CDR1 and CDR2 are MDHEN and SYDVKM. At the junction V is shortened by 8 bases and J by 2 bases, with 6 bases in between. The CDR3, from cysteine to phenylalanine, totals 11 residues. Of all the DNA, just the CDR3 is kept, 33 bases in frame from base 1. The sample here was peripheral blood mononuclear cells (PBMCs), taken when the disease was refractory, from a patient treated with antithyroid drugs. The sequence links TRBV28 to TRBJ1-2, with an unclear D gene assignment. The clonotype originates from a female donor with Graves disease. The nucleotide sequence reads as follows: TGTGCCAGCCTCGGGAACTATGGCTACACCTTC. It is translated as CASLGNYGYTF.